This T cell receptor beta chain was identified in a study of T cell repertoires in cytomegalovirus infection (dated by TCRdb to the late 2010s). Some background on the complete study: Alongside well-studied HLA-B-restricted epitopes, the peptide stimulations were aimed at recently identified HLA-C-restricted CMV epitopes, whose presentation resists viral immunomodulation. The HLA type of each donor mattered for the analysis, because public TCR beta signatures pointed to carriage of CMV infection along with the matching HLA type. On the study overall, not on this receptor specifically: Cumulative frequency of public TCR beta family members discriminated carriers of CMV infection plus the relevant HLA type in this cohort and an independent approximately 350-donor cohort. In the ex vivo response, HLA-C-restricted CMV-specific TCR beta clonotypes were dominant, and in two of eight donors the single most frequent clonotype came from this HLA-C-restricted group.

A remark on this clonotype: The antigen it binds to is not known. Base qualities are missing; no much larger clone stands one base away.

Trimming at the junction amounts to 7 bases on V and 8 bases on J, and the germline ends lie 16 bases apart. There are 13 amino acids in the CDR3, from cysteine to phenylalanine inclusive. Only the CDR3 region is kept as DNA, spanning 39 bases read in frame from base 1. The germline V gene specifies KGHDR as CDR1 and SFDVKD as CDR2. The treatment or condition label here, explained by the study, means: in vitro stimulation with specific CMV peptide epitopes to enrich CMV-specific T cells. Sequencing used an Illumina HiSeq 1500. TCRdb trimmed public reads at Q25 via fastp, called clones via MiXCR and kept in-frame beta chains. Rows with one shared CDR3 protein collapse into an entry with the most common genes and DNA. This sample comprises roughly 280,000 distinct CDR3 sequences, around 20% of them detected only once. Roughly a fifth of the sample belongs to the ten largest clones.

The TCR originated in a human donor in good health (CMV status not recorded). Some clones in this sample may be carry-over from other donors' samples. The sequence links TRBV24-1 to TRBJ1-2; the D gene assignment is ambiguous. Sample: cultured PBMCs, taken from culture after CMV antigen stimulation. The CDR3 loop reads CATRDGPFEGYTF. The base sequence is TGTGCCACCAGGGACGGACCGTTCGAGGGCTACACCTTC.